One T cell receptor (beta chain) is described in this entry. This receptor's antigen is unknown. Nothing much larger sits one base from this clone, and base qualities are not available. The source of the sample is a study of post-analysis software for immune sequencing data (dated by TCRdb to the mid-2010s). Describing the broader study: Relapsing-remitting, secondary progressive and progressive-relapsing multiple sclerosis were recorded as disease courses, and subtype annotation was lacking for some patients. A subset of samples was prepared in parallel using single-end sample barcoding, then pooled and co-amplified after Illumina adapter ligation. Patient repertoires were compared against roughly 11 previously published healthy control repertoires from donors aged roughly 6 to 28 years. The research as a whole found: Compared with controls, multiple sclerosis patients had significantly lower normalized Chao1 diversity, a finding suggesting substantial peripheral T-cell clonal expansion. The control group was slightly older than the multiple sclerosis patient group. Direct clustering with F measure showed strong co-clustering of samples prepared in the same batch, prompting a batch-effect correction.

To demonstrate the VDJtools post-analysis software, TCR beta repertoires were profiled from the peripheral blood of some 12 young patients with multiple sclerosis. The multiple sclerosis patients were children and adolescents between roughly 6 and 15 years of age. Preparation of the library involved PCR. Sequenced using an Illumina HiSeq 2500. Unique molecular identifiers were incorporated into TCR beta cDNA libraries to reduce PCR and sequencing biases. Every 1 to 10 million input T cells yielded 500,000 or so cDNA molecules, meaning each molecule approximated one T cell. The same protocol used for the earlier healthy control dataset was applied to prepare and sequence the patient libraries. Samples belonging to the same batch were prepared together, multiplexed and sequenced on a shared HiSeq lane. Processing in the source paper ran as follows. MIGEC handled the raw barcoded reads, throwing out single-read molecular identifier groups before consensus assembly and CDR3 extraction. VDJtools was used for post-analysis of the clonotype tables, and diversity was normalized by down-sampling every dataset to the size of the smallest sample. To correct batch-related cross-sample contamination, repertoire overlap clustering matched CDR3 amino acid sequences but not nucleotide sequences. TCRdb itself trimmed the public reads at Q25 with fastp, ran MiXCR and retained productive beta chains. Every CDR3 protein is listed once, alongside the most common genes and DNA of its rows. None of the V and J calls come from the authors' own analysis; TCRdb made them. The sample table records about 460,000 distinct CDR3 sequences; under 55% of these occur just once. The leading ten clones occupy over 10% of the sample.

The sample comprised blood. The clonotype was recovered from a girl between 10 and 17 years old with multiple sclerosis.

The CDR3 reads as follows: CASSFEREYNEQYF. The DNA is TGCGCCAGCAGCTTTGAGCGGGAGTACAACGAGCAGTACTTC. The sequence links TRBV5-1 to TRBJ2-7; 8 bases in between match TRBD2. V has 2 bases trimmed and J has 5 bases trimmed; junction bases matching no gene number 6. Reading the germline V gene gives CDR1 SGHRS and CDR2 YFSETQ. The CDR3 has 14 amino acids, counting the end cysteine and phenylalanine. The retained sequence is limited to the CDR3, 42 bases, with the frame set at the first base.